Shown below are 4 T cell receptor beta chains from a single sample sequenced in a study of a mutant IDH1 vaccine in newly diagnosed glioma. Their specific antigens are unknown. Documented time point: week 11, during vaccination. Every vaccine dose comprised 300 ug of mutant IDH1 20-mer peptide plus topical imiquimod. Clones were read by immunoSEQ multiplex PCR, and TCRdb kept only the in-frame ones, dropping some. The sample has 40,000 or so clones; roughly 89% are singletons. This sample comprised PBMCs, obtained from a glioma patient whose treatment included an IDH1 peptide vaccine. The origin of the receptors is a middle-aged man with glioma.

This clone occurred a few times. This sequence joins TRBV7-9 and TRBJ2-1, with 8 bases lining up with TRBD2. Trimming at V came to 5 bases and at J to 7 bases, leaving 10 bases not matched to a gene. This CDR3 has 15 residues. CDR1 and CDR2 from the germline V gene are SEHNR and FQNEAQ (reference sequence). This CDR3 is CASSASGSQGNEQFF. The CDR3, as DNA: TGTGCCAGCAGCGCAAGCGGGAGTCAAGGTAATGAGCAGTTCTTC.

This clone is judged medium-sized. This sequence joins TRBV21-1 and TRBJ1-5. TRBV21-1 is assigned pseudogene status. This CDR3 has 20 residues. The CDR3 loop reads CASSKAPFGVEPYSNQPQHF. In DNA, the CDR3 is TGTGCCAGCAGCAAAGCGCCTTTTGGGGTGGAGCCGTATAGCAATCAGCCCCAGCATTTT.

This clone has just one count. The chain employs TRBV20-1 and TRBJ1-1, with no clear D. Germline values: CDR1 DFQATT, CDR2 SNEGSKA (reference sequence). The CDR3 has 11 residues. Deletions cut 6 bases from V and 1 base from J, with 6 bases between. The CDR3 nucleotides read TGCAGTGCAAGAAGGAACACTGAAGCTTTCTTT. It codes for CSARRNTEAFF.

This chain uses TRBV6-5 with TRBJ1-2, with D unresolved. The ends were cut back, 4 bases at V and 1 base at J, with 13 bases in the middle. CDR1 is MNHEY and CDR2 is SVGAGI in the germline V gene. The CDR3 spans 15 residues. This chain's CDR3 is CASSSHAAGNYGYTF. The CDR3, as DNA: TGTGCCAGCAGTTCACACGCCGCCGGTAACTATGGCTACACCTTC.